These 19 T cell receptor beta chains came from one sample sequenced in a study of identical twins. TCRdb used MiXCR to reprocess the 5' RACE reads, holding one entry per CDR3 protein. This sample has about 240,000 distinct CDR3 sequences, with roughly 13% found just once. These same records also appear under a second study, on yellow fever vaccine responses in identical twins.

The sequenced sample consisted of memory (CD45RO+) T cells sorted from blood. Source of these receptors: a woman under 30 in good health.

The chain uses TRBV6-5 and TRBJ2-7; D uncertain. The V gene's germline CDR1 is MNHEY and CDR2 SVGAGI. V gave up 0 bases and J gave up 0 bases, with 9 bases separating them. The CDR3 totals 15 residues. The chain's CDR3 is CASSYSGYGSYEQYF. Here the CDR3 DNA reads TGTGCCAGCAGTTACTCCGGTTATGGCTCCTACGAGCAGTACTTC.

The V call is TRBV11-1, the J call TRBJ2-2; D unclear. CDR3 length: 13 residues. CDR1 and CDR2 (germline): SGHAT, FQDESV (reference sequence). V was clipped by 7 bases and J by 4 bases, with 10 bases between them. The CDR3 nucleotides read TGTGCCAGCAAGGCAGCCCTCACCGGGGAGCTGTTTTTT. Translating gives CASKAALTGELFF.

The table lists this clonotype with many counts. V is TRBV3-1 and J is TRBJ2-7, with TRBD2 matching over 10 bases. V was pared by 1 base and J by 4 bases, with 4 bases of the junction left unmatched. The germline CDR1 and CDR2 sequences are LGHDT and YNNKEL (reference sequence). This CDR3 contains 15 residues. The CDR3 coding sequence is TGTGCCAGCAGCCAAGGCCAAGCGGGAGGGTACGAGCAGTACTTC. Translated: CASSQGQAGGYEQYF.

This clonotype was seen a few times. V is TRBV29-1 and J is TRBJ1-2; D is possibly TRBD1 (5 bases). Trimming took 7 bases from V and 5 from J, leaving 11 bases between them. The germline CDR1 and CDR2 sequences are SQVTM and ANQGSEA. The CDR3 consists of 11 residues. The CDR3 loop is CSGDSAYGYTF. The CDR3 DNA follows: TGCAGCGGCGACAGCGCATATGGCTACACCTTC.

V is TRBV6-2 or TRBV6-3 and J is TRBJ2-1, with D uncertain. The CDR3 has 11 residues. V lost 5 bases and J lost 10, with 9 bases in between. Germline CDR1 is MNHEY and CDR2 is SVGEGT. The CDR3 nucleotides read TGTGCCAGCAGTACGCGTCACGAGCAGTTCTTC. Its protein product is CASSTRHEQFF.

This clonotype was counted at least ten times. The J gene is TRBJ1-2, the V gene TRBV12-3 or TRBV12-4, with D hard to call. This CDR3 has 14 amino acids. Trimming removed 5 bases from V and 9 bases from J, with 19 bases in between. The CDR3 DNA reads TGTGCCAGCAGTCAACCTGGGTTGGGGAGCCGCTACACCTTC. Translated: CASSQPGLGSRYTF.

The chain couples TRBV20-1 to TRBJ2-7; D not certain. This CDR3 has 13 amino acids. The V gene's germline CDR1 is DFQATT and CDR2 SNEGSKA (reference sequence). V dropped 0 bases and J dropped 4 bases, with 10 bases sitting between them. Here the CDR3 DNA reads TGCAGTGCTAGAGAGGGCTTAAAGTACGAGCAGTACTTC. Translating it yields CSAREGLKYEQYF.

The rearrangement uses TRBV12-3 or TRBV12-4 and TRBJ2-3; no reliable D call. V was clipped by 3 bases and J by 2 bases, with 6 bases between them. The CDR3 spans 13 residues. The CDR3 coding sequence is TGTGCCAGCAGTTTCAGCCACACAGATACGCAGTATTTT. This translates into CASSFSHTDTQYF.

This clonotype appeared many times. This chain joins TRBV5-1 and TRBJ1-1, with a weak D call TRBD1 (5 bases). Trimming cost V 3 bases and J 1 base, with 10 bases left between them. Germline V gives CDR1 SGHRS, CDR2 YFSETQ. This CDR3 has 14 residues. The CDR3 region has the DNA TGCGCCAGCAGCTCGGGACCTTCGAACACTGAAGCTTTCTTT. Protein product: CASSSGPSNTEAFF.

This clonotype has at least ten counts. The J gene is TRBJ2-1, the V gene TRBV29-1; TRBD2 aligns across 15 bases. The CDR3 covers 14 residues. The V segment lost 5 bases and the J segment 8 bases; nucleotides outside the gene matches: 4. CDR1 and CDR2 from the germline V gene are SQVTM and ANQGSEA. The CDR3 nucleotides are TGCAGCGTTTCCGGACTAGCGGGAGGGGATGAGCAGTTCTTC. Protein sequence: CSVSGLAGGDEQFF.

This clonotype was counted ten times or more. CDR3: CSVRGAGFYNEQFF. In DNA, the CDR3 is TGCAGCGTCCGAGGGGCAGGGTTCTACAATGAGCAGTTCTTC. V usage is TRBV29-1 and J usage is TRBJ2-1; D may be TRBD1 or TRBD2 (5 bases each). CDR1 is SQVTM and CDR2 is ANQGSEA in the germline V gene. The CDR3 covers 14 residues. Trimming took off 6 bases at V and 3 bases at J, with 15 bases between the two ends.

DNA for the CDR3: TGTGCCAGCAGTGAAGTTTTAACCGGGGGCCCCAACACCGGGGAGCTGTTTTTT. Its protein product is CASSEVLTGGPNTGELFF. J is TRBJ2-2 and V is TRBV6-1; D is perhaps TRBD1 or TRBD2 (6 bases each). Germline values: CDR1 MNHNS, CDR2 SASEGT. With 1 base removed from V and 2 bases from J, the gap between germline ends came to 17 bases. This CDR3 has 18 residues.

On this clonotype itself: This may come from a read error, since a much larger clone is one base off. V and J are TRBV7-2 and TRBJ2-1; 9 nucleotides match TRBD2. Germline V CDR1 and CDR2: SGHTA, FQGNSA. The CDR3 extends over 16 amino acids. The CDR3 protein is CASSLDPAGGYNGQFF. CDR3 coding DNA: TGTGCCAGCAGCTTAGATCCAGCGGGAGGCTACAATGGGCAGTTCTTC.

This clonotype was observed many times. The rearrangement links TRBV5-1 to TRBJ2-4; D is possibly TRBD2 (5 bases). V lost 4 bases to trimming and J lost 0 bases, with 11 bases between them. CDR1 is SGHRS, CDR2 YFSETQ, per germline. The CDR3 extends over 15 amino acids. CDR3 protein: CASSPLAGAKNIQYF. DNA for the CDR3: TGCGCCAGCAGCCCCCTGGCGGGAGCCAAAAACATTCAGTACTTC. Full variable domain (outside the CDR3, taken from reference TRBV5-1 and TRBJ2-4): KAGVTQTPRYLIKTRGQQVTLSCSPISGHRSVSWYQQTPGQGLQFLFEYFSETQRNKGNFPGRFSGRQFSNSRSEMNVSTLELGDSALYLCASSPLAGAKNIQYFGAGTRLSVL.

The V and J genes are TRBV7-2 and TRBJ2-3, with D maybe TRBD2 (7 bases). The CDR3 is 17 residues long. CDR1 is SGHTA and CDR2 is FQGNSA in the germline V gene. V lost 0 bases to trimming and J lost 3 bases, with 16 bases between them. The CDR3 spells CASSLAKLGGVTDTQYF. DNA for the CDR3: TGTGCCAGCAGCTTAGCGAAGCTAGGGGGGGTAACAGATACGCAGTATTTT.

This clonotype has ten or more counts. The DNA for the CDR3 is TGCGCCAGCAGCCAAGGGGCCCAGGGGGCATGGCAAGAGACCCAGTACTTC. This translates into CASSQGAQGAWQETQYF. This chain joins TRBV4-1 and TRBJ2-5; 8 bases match TRBD1. The length of the CDR3 is 17 residues. With 1 base clipped from V and 2 bases from J, the junction kept 9 bases outside the gene matches. Germline V gene data show CDR1 as MGHRA and CDR2 as YSYEKL.

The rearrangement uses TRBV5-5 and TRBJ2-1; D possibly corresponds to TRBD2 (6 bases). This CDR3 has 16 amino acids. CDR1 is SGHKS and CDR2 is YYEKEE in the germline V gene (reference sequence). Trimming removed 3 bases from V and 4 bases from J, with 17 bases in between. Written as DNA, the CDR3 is TGTGCCAGCAGCTCACACCGGAGGGCGACTTACAATGAGCAGTTCTTC. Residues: CASSSHRRATYNEQFF.

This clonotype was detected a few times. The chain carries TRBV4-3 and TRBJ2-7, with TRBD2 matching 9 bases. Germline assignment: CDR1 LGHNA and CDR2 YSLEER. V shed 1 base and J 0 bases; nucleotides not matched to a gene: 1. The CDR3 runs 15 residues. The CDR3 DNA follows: TGCGCCAGCAGCCAAGCTAGCGGGATCTCCTACGAGCAGTACTTC. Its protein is CASSQASGISYEQYF.

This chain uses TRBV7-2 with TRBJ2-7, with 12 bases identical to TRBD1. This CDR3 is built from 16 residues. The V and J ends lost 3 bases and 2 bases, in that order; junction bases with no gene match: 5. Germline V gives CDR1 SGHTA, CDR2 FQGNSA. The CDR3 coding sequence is TGTGCCAGCAGCTTTTCCGGGACAGGGGGCGCCTACGAGCAGTACTTC. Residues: CASSFSGTGGAYEQYF.